This TCR beta chain was identified in a study of response to subunit inactivated influenza vaccine. Only a few counts were recorded for this clonotype. TCRdb re-analysed the RT-PCR reads in MiXCR, keeping a single row per CDR3 protein. The table lists about 540,000 distinct CDR3 sequences, under 25% of them singletons. These data were also filed under a second study, of T cells expressing NK-cell markers. That work contributes: The authors generated TCR beta cDNA through 5'RACE template switching with UMIs. The TCR beta repertoires originated in sorted CD3+CD56+NKG2C+, CD3+CD56+NKG2C- and CD3+CD56-NKG2C+ T cells. Seven sequenced donors out of eight were HCMV-seropositive, one seronegative. Within several experiments, an anti-gamma-delta TCR antibody kept the sorting limited to alpha-beta TCR T cells. These same clonotypes (in several donors) also led the CD3+CD56-NKG2C+ fraction.

This sample comprised CD4+ T cells sorted from PBMCs, obtained about 12 days after vaccination. This receptor was obtained from a man aged 50 or older who received an inactivated influenza vaccine.

The CDR3 here is CASRRVGGNYGYTF. The DNA of the CDR3 is TGTGCCAGCAGGAGGGTTGGGGGGAACTATGGCTACACCTTC. The chain links TRBV28 to TRBJ1-2, with a tentative D call TRBD1 (5 bases). Germline V gene data show CDR1 as MDHEN and CDR2 as SYDVKM. The CDR3 covers 14 residues. V shed 6 bases and J shed 2 bases, with 13 bases lying between them.